This T cell receptor beta chain stems from a study of beta chain features in type 1 diabetes. Note on this clone: Its target is unknown.

The CDR3 totals 15 residues. Germline V lookup: CDR1 MNHNS, CDR2 SASEGT. Trimming cost V 2 bases and J 4 bases, with 9 bases left between them. Since all of the isolated RNA was reverse transcribed, expressed TCRB transcripts were what got sequenced. Profiled with immunoSEQ multiplex PCR; TCRdb holds only in-frame clones, not every one. The sample has some 150,000 clones, about an eighth seen once. The authors took one heparinised blood draw, averaging roughly 120 mL, from each donor. Study-wide findings and caveats: When Type 1 diabetes patients were examined, their TCRB CDR3s proved moderately but significantly shorter in all four CD4+ subsets. High TCR expression in some cells could lead to their over-representation in cDNA sequencing.

Sequencing input: central memory CD4+ T cells from blood. The sequence came from a young man with type 1 diabetes. The V gene is TRBV6-1, the J gene TRBJ1-6; D is unclear. The CDR3 protein is CASSELRTYNSPLHF. DNA for the CDR3: TGTGCCAGCAGTGAATTAAGGACTTATAATTCACCCCTCCACTTT.